The 10 T cell receptor beta chains below were found in one sample sequenced in a study of blood T cell repertoires in COVID-19. Data came from immunoSEQ multiplex PCR; TCRdb stores just in-frame clones and leaves some out. The sample lists about 250,000 clones, roughly 85% occurring once. Sequenced sample: PBMCs or T cells enriched from blood (not recorded which). The receptors were gathered from a woman aged 45-59 years who had been exposed to COVID-19.

The chain is built from TRBV3-1 (or the pseudogene TRBV3-2) and TRBJ1-6; no clear D. Germline V CDR1 and CDR2: LGHDT, YNNKEL (reference sequence). This CDR3 has 12 amino acids. With 4 bases removed from V and 4 bases from J, the gap between germline ends came to 2 bases. DNA of the CDR3: TGTGCCAGCAGCCTATATAATTCACCCCTCCACTTT. Translating gives CASSLYNSPLHF.

The chain links TRBV24-1 to TRBJ1-2; tentative D call: TRBD1 (5 bases). Trimming took 4 bases from V and 4 from J, leaving 12 bases between them. The CDR3 spans 14 residues. The germline V gene encodes CDR1 KGHDR and CDR2 SFDVKD. This CDR3 is CATSEETEPYGYTF. The CDR3 region has the DNA TGTGCCACCAGTGAAGAGACAGAGCCCTATGGCTACACCTTC.

V usage is TRBV7-2 and J usage is TRBJ2-1, with 8 bases identical to TRBD2. CDR1 SGHTA and CDR2 FQGNSA come from the germline V gene. J lost 3 bases, V lost 10 bases, and 5 bases had no gene match. This CDR3 is built from 13 residues. In DNA, the CDR3 is TGTGCCACCTCGGGGGGGATCTACAATGAGCAGTTCTTC. Encoded protein: CATSGGIYNEQFF.

The chain recombines TRBV28 with TRBJ2-7, with D possibly being TRBD2 (5 bases). Per the germline V gene, CDR1 is MDHEN and CDR2 is SYDVKM. CDR3 size: 13 residues. The V end lost 6 bases, the J end lost 0 bases, and 9 bases lay between the germline ends. The CDR3 reads CASSWTVSYEQYF. In DNA form, the CDR3 reads TGTGCCAGCAGCTGGACTGTCTCCTACGAGCAGTACTTC.

V and J are TRBV6-1 and TRBJ1-2; the D gene is possibly TRBD1 (5 bases). The V gene lost 2 bases and the J gene lost 4 bases, with 8 bases spanning the gap. This CDR3 contains 13 residues. From germline, CDR1 is MNHNS and CDR2 SASEGT. This CDR3 reads CASSERGVYGYTF. DNA for the CDR3: TGTGCCAGCAGTGAACGGGGGGTCTATGGCTACACCTTC.

The count of this clone is one. V gene TRBV2 combines with J gene TRBJ2-1, with TRBD1 matching 7 bases. Trimming cost V 3 bases and J 6 bases; bases outside gene matches: 5. Germline-derived CDR1 and CDR2 are SNHLY and FYNNEI. This CDR3 contains 14 residues. CDR3 sequence: CASSETGISNEQFF. The CDR3 DNA sequence: TGTGCCAGCAGTGAGACAGGGATCAGCAATGAGCAGTTCTTC.

This clone showed up just a few times. The chain recombines TRBV7-9 with TRBJ1-2; D call uncertain. Trimming cost V 1 base and J 5 bases, with 5 bases left between them. CDR1 and CDR2 (germline): SEHNR, FQNEAQ (reference sequence). This CDR3 spans 12 amino acids. This chain's CDR3 is CASSLVSYGYTF. The CDR3 coding sequence is TGTGCCAGCAGCTTAGTTTCGTATGGCTACACCTTC.

This chain uses TRBV5-1 with TRBJ1-1; D gene ambiguous. This CDR3 has 14 amino acids. Germline CDR1 is SGHRS and CDR2 is YFSETQ. V gave up 8 bases and J gave up 0 bases, with 14 bases separating them. The DNA for the CDR3 is TGCGCCAGTAGGGAGGAGGTGGTGAACACTGAAGCTTTCTTT. The encoded protein is CASREEVVNTEAFF.

The chain employs TRBV29-1 and TRBJ2-5; 9 bases map to TRBD2. V shed 4 bases and J 4 bases; nucleotides not matched to a gene: 7. Germline V gives CDR1 SQVTM, CDR2 ANQGSEA. The CDR3 has 14 residues. The CDR3 here is CSVVSGGQRETQYF. In DNA form, the CDR3 reads TGCAGCGTTGTTAGCGGGGGACAACGAGAGACCCAGTACTTC.

This rearrangement joins TRBV5-1 to TRBJ2-3, with 13 bases identical to TRBD2. The length of the CDR3 is 17 residues. The V and J ends lost 4 bases and 8 bases, in that order; junction bases with no gene match: 13. The germline gives CDR1 SGHRS, CDR2 YFSETQ. The DNA for the CDR3 is TGCGCCAGCAGCCCTAAAACACTAGCGGGGGGGCCCGGTACGCAGTATTTT. Its translation is CASSPKTLAGGPGTQYF.